This passage covers 10 T cell receptor beta chains from one sample sequenced in a study of T cells in Graves' hyperthyroidism and ophthalmopathy. TCR beta CDR3 regions were amplified from RNA transcripts. TCR CDR3 regions were first amplified by RT-PCR with HTBI primers. TCRdb processed the multiplex PCR reads anew with MiXCR; each CDR3 protein has one entry. Of 640,000 or so distinct CDR3 sequences in the sample, approximately 14% are singletons; the top ten hold roughly 7%. The specimen was blood. The receptors come from a woman between 18 and 30 years old with Graves' ophthalmopathy.

This clonotype was seen many times. The CDR3 DNA sequence: TGTGCCAGCAGCTTAGGGGCAGGGGGCAATCAGCCCCAGCATTTT. Translation: CASSLGAGGNQPQHF. The genes are TRBV7-2 and TRBJ1-5; possibly TRBD1 for D (6 bases). This CDR3 region has 15 residues. Per germline, CDR1 SGHTA and CDR2 FQGNSA. Trimming removed 1 base at V and 2 bases at J, with 9 bases between.

This clonotype was recorded many times. The chain couples TRBV6-2 or TRBV6-3 to TRBJ2-1; 14 bases align to TRBD2. This CDR3 comprises 17 residues. The V gene end was trimmed by 4 bases and the J gene end by 5 bases; junction bases not matched to a gene: 7. Germline V gives CDR1 MNHEY, CDR2 SVGEGT. The CDR3 spells CASSSLGTSGSNNEQFF. The CDR3 DNA follows: TGTGCCAGCAGTTCCCTGGGGACTAGCGGGAGCAACAATGAGCAGTTCTTC.

This chain uses TRBV19 with TRBJ2-7, with 10 bases fitting TRBD2. Germline values: CDR1 LNHDA, CDR2 SQIVND (reference sequence). The junction had 3 bases not matched to a gene; V was cut back by 7 bases and J by 3 bases. The CDR3 is 13 residues long. The CDR3, as DNA: TGTGCCAGTAAGAAGCGGGAGGGCTACGAGCAGTACTTC. The encoded protein is CASKKREGYEQYF.

This clonotype showed up many times. The rearrangement links TRBV27 to TRBJ1-2; D might be TRBD1 (6 bases). This CDR3 comprises 13 residues. V lost 5 bases, J lost 8 bases, and 15 bases lay in between. The V gene's germline CDR1 is MNHEY and CDR2 SMNVEV (reference sequence). The CDR3 nucleotides are TGTGCCAGCAGTAGAAAGGGGGAGGGGGGCTACACCTTC. It is translated as CASSRKGEGGYTF.

This clonotype was counted only a few times. V and J are TRBV7-9 and TRBJ1-5; weak D call: TRBD1 (5 bases). CDR3 length equals 14 residues. The germline V and J ends were trimmed by 2 bases and 5 bases, with 10 bases remaining between them. Germline V gene lookup returns CDR1 SEHNR and CDR2 FQNEAQ (reference sequence). The CDR3 spells CASSLSPGDQPQHF. CDR3 bases: TGTGCCAGCAGCTTATCCCCGGGGGATCAGCCCCAGCATTTT.

About this clonotype itself: One junction end disagrees with the germline gene, perhaps due to a read error. The V call is TRBV19, the J call TRBJ1-5; 8 bases align to TRBD1. The CDR3 sequence is 13 residues long. CDR1 is LNHDA, CDR2 SQIVND, per germline (reference sequence). Here the CDR3 reads CASSNRDRQPQHF. CDR3 nucleotides: TGTGCCAGCAGTAACCGGGACAGGCAGCCCCAGCATTTT.

Comments on this clonotype: A read error may produce the germline difference seen at one junction end. The chain carries TRBV9 and TRBJ2-3, with D possibly TRBD2 on 6 matching bases. Germline CDR1 reads SGDLS; CDR2 reads YYNGEE. This CDR3 spans 17 amino acids. The CDR3 is CAGSHRGGARGGDTQYF. CDR3 DNA sequence: TGTGCCGGCAGCCACCGGGGAGGCGCCAGAGGTGGAGATACGCAGTATTTT.

There are many counts of this clonotype. The chain recombines TRBV5-1 with TRBJ2-3, with a weak D call TRBD2 (5 bases). The germline V and J ends were trimmed by 5 bases and 2 bases, with 18 bases remaining between them. Per the germline V gene, CDR1 is SGHRS and CDR2 is YFSETQ. The CDR3 loop spans 16 amino acids. CDR3 sequence reads: CASRGGGGGYTDTQYF. DNA for the CDR3: TGCGCCAGCAGAGGTGGAGGTGGCGGGTACACAGATACGCAGTATTTT.

In regard to this clonotype: This may stem from a read error, because a much larger clone lies one nucleotide away. A read error is likely, as this CDR3 ends without the conserved phenylalanine or tryptophan. The V gene is TRBV20-1, the J gene TRBJ2-7; a weak D match, TRBD2 (6 bases). Trimming left V 0 bases short and J 3 bases short, with 15 bases between. CDR3 size: 15 residues. Per germline, CDR1 DFQATT and CDR2 SNEGSKA (reference sequence). CDR3 nucleotides: TGCAGTGCTAGAGAGTCTAGCGCGAACCGCTACGAGCAGTACTTG. Translated: CSARESSANRYEQYL.

The genes are TRBV12-3 or TRBV12-4 and TRBJ2-3, with 7 bases identical to TRBD2. This CDR3 comprises 15 residues. The V gene end was trimmed by 3 bases and the J gene end by 3 bases; junction bases not matched to a gene: 6. This CDR3 reads CASSFQAGETDTQYF. Written as DNA, the CDR3 is TGTGCCAGCAGTTTTCAGGCGGGAGAAACAGATACGCAGTATTTT.